The entry that follows covers one TCR beta chain sequence. Its antigen remains unidentified. TCRbeta libraries were built with three rounds of nested PCR, modified from ARM-PCR. TCRdb called the multiplex PCR reads again in MiXCR, with one record for every CDR3 protein. The table includes some 200,000 distinct CDR3 sequences, around 70% detected once. This sample is drawn from a study of tumor and adjacent non-tumor tissue in lung cancer. Study summary: There were about 12 adenocarcinoma, 2 squamous cell carcinoma and 1 small cell lung cancer cases.

RNA was extracted from bulk tissue without any cell sorting. Between August and November 2014, newly diagnosed, chemotherapy-naive lung cancer patients underwent thoracic surgery in China. Regarding the study as a whole: In normal lung, the top 100 clones were significantly more dominant than in tumor.

The CDR3 is 17 amino acids. The germline V and J ends were trimmed by 2 bases and 2 bases, with 18 bases remaining between them. Germline lookup yields CDR1 SGHRS and CDR2 YFSETQ. Input material: lung tumor tissue. The source is a man aged 60 to 69 with non-small cell lung cancer. This sequence joins TRBV5-1 and TRBJ2-3; a possible D gene is TRBD2 (5 bases). The CDR3 coding sequence is TGCGCCAGCAGCTTCTCTAGAGGAGGCGCCGACACAGATACGCAGTATTTT. Protein: CASSFSRGGADTDTQYF.